This T cell receptor beta chain stems from a study of cytomegalovirus exposure and HLA in healthy donors. V shed 8 bases and J shed 2 bases, with 22 bases lying between them. The CDR3 sequence is 16 residues long. From germline, CDR1 is MNHNY and CDR2 SVGAGI (reference sequence). Here immunoSEQ multiplex PCR was the method, and the copy in TCRdb shows in-frame clones only, minus some. The sample holds fewer than 300,000 clones, approximately 87% seen once. Sequencing used PBMCs. The receptor was isolated from a woman between 18 and 30 years old in good health and CMV-seronegative. The rearrangement joins TRBV6-6 to TRBJ2-7, with D possibly being TRBD2 (7 bases). The chain's CDR3 is CASSDRGTKRTYEQYF. In DNA, the CDR3 is TGTGCCAGCTCAGATAGGGGGACTAAAAGAACCTACGAGCAGTACTTC.